Listed here is a single TCR beta chain. The clone's antigen remains unknown. Per-base quality was not reported, and no clone a single base away is much larger than it. V loses 7 bases of germline sequence and J loses 2 bases, and the interval between the two ends is 12 bases. Based on the germline V gene, the CDR1 and CDR2 sequences are MNHNS and SASEGT. From cysteine to phenylalanine, the CDR3 is 14 amino acids long. Only CDR3 DNA is held: 42 bases, read in frame from base 1. The cohort comprised 670 or so healthy bone marrow donors. All cohort members were sampled while nominally healthy, although unrecorded immune exposures were likely present. The donor was CMV seropositive and was included in the group of 270 or so seropositive cohort members. Each donor provided a peripheral blood sample, and peripheral blood mononuclear cells were used for TCR beta sequencing. Genomic DNA extraction from the blood cell samples was performed with the Qiagen DNeasy Blood Extraction Kit.

The library was produced with the immunoSEQ multiplex PCR assay. For the multiplex PCR, a mixture combining 60 forward primers for TCR Vbeta segments and 13 reverse primers for TCR Jbeta segments was used. Amplification of the CDR3 region of rearranged TCR beta genes was performed with a multiplex PCR assay on genomic DNA. The amplified TCR beta libraries were sequenced on the Illumina HiSeq System as 87-base-pair reads. Regarding the original processing steps: A later analysis tallied tens of millions of unique TCR beta chains across the 666 repertoires, and some 10 million of those chains were shared by two or more donors. To remove PCR and sequencing errors, raw reads were error-corrected and collapsed into unique sequences using a nearest-neighbor algorithm that merged closely related sequences. CDR3 sequences were aligned to IMGT reference sequences to assign V, D and J gene segments. For a sequence to be retained, a match of at least six nucleotides was required to both a V gene segment and a J gene segment. Rearrangements were called productive when the CDR3 lacked stop codons and stayed in frame with V and J; all others were non-productive. CDR3 was defined by IMGT convention, running from the second conserved V-encoded cysteine to the conserved J-encoded phenylalanine. The earlier analysis of a few hundred of the donors excluded any sequence lacking an unambiguous match to a single V gene segment. In an earlier analysis of 587 of the donors, V segments were called functional above 56.7% productive rearrangements and were called segregating when the between-donor standard deviation exceeded 5%. A statistical classification framework was built to diagnose cytomegalovirus status from the catalog of TCR beta chain sequences. A later analysis assigned V and J genes by comparing TCR nucleotide sequences with IMGT/GENE-DB human TR gene sequences. In a later analysis, CDR3 sequences and most-parsimonious VDJ recombination scenarios were assigned using the TCRdist pipeline. In a later analysis, each TCR beta chain was defined by its CDR3 amino acid sequence together with its V-gene family, and reads lacking a unique V-gene family were excluded. A later analysis removed 550 to 650 highly shared, low-generation-probability nucleotide sequences to deal with suspected cross-contamination and a sequencing artifact. In a later analysis, a clonal expansion index was calculated for each public chain from normalized within-repertoire ranks of inferred template counts. In a later analysis, generation probabilities were computed with a VDJ recombination model fitted to out-of-frame rearrangements, and the resulting probabilities were checked against IGoR. In a later analysis, TCR-TCR, TCR-HLA and TCR-CMV co-occurrence was scored with hypergeometric tests, and a repertoire-size bias correction was applied to TCR pairs. A later analysis estimated false discovery rates by permuting HLA or CMV assignments 20 times. A later analysis grouped co-occurring TCRs with DBSCAN, adding TCRdist sequence similarity when clustering within HLA-allele-positive subsets. Co-occurrence clustering excluded repertoires with fewer than 30,000 or more than 120,000 public chains, plus five with anomalous nucleotide sharing. Entries here come from immuneACCESS through TCRdb and include only in-frame sequences with V and J called. Some clones fail to appear in such tables; in the studies checked, an unresolved V gene covers under half of the shortfall, and the cause of the remainder is unknown. V and J calls and clone size are those listed in that table; D and trimming were worked out from the DNA. Within this sample are around 190,000 clones, with approximately 80% of them counted one time only. The top ten clonotypes cover 11% to 15% of the sample.

This specimen comes from a study of cytomegalovirus exposure and HLA in healthy donors (dated by TCRdb to 2016 to 2017). In terms of the full investigation: According to an earlier analysis of around 600 of the donors, about 180 million T cells yielded 117 million unique TCR beta sequences and 276 Gb of sequence data. Of the roughly 400 genotyped donors, more than 75% were placed in the genetic ancestry cluster associated with self-reported Caucasian donors. Both class I and class II loci were covered by HLA typing, at four-digit resolution. Among about 400 genotyped donors of the cohort, an average of about 240,000 unique TCR beta nucleotide sequences was sequenced per donor, of which 15% to 20% were non-productive. Along with the approximately 600-subject first cohort, a separate validation cohort of over 90 different subjects was used. Donor age, sex, ethnicity and CMV serostatus were compiled together with the repertoire data. To predict cytomegalovirus infection status, the study combined high-throughput TCR immunosequencing, statistical association of individual TCRs with disease status, and machine learning. About five DR-DQ haplotypes were treated as single units for association and clustering because of strong linkage in the cohort. An earlier analysis of 587 of the donors applied high-throughput TCR beta sequencing to assess whether each TCR beta V gene segment acted as functional or pseudogenic. The study was designed to test whether signatures of past pathogen exposure could be identified by cataloging public T cell receptors. A later analysis re-examined previously published TCR beta repertoires from more than 600 donors and added high-resolution HLA genotyping to investigate patterns of TCR occurrence. The number of donors typed differed by locus, with 629-630 for A, B, C, DRB1 and DQB1, over 500 for DQA1, approximately 580 for DPA1, and some 440 for DPB1. An early release that covered fewer than 800 HLA-typed donors contained about 300 gigabases of sequencing data and roughly 84 million unique TCR sequences. The study profiled the T cell repertoires of 500 to 800 subjects by immunosequencing and related them to cytomegalovirus serostatus. Genome-wide SNP genotypes for about 65% of the roughly 670 donors were used in a later genetic analysis, which treated that subset as a discovery cohort. All discovery cohort repertoires had been generated on a single sequencing platform. In the later analysis, no new phenotypic data were used to find candidate immune exposures; instead, reliance was placed on TCR beta sequences and their occurrence across donors. Points the paper makes about the study in general: In a later genetic analysis, a missense DCLRE1C variant was associated with V-gene and J-gene trimming of TCR beta chains, and the association was replicated in an independent cohort. According to a later analysis, parvovirus B19, influenza, CMV and Epstein-Barr virus appeared linked to several top co-occurrence clusters. Because HLA typing was missing for some donors at each locus, association tests included only the typed subset. Roughly uniform sequencing depth across donors was assumed in presence/absence analyses, although this assumption may not hold. In a later analysis, HLA-associated TCR beta chains showed more clonal expansion and lower generation probabilities than non-associated chains that were equally common. According to a later analysis, most CMV-associated TCR beta chains appeared to be HLA-restricted, and the HLA associations seemed to be driven largely by CMV exposure. Correlated functional status among segregating V segments might be attributable to linkage disequilibrium, but an unknown experimental factor could not be ruled out. The classifier was reported to diagnose cytomegalovirus status with high specificity and sensitivity in both the original and validation cohorts. A cluster of highly shared sequence variants was judged likely to be a technical artifact of the sequencing pipeline. When HLA alleles, especially DR and DQ, strongly co-occurred, attributing TCR associations to individual alleles was difficult. The 87-base-pair reads could not distinguish some IMGT-functional V segments, including TRBV6-2 and TRBV6-3, so those segments were excluded. A further reported finding was that TCR beta sequences accurately predicted the HLA-A and HLA-B alleles for most subjects in the first cohort. A few of the identified cytomegalovirus-associated TCR beta chains were confirmed in vitro to be specific for cytomegalovirus antigens. A later analysis associated 15,000 to 20,000 TCR beta sequences with specific HLA alleles at a false discovery rate of 0.05. For the cohort, immune exposure information was limited to CMV serostatus. In an earlier analysis of several hundred of the donors, most TCR beta V segments were observed in productive rearrangements about 87% or about 30% of the time, broadly matching IMGT annotations. Most TCR sequences were observed very rarely across donors, whereas some public TCRs were present in many individuals. In a later analysis, the rate of TCR association differed among HLA loci, with DRB1 alleles having the most associated TCRs and HLA-C alleles having the fewest. In a later genetic analysis, fewer N-insertions in productive TCRs were reported among donors in an Asian-associated ancestry cluster than the roughly 700-donor mean. According to the authors, the approach could potentially be generalized to other disease states and immunological phenotypes. Because counts were too low, about 18 rarely observed V segments, including chromosome 9 orphons, were excluded from the earlier analysis of around 640 of the donors. The study listed 150 to 200 TCR beta chains as associated with cytomegalovirus. The cohort was sequenced for TCR beta chains only, and without alpha or paired-chain data the features that could be detected were limited.

The rearrangement joined TRBV6-1 to TRBJ1-5, with the D segment identity uncertain. The sequenced sample consisted of PBMCs. The TCR sequence derives from a woman in her 30s in good health and CMV-seropositive. The CDR3: CASNTMQGNQPQHF. DNA sequence: TGTGCCAGCAATACGATGCAGGGCAATCAGCCCCAGCATTTT.